This T cell receptor (beta chain) was sequenced in a study of identical twins. Overall study findings and caveats: When twins shared out-of-frame alpha sequences, those sequences had excess low generation probability.

After template switching added a universal primer site, the resulting cDNA carried unique molecular identifiers. TCRdb reprocessed the 5' RACE reads with MiXCR, giving one entry per CDR3 protein. The sample has 1,800,000 or so distinct CDR3 sequences; more than 30% are singletons. Trimming removed 1 base from V and 7 bases from J, with 17 bases in between. Germline V CDR1 and CDR2: LGHDT, YNNKEL (reference sequence). There are 16 residues in the CDR3. This clonotype was observed a handful of times. Antigen: not known. The source of this sequence is a newborn girl in good health. The chain couples TRBV3-1 to TRBJ2-1; TRBD1 might be the D (6 bases). Sequences were obtained from cord blood. CDR3 nucleotides: TGTGCCAGCAGCCAAGGCCCCACTCCCACAGGGAATGAGCAGTTCTTC. It specifies CASSQGPTPTGNEQFF.